These 14 T cell receptor beta chains originate from one sample sequenced in a study of neurological immune-mediated disorders. TCRdb re-called the 5' RACE reads with MiXCR, one entry per CDR3 protein. Of some 30,000 distinct CDR3 sequences detected, 20% to 25% appear once; the ten largest clones hold more than 15%. Sequencing was done on a sample of PBMCs. The receptors stem from a woman aged 55-70 years in good health.

This clonotype was seen ten or more times. The chain combines TRBV5-1 with TRBJ2-3; TRBD2 might be the D (6 bases). There are 13 residues in the CDR3. CDR1 is SGHRS and CDR2 is YFSETQ in the germline V gene. V was trimmed by 5 bases and J by 1 base, leaving 8 bases between them. CDR3 DNA sequence: TGCGCCAGCAGGGCTAGCGGCACAGATACGCAGTATTTT. This encodes CASRASGTDTQYF.

This clonotype was picked up many times. The J gene is TRBJ2-7, the V gene TRBV6-1, with D maybe TRBD1 (5 bases). V lost 7 bases and J lost 5, with 18 bases in between. This CDR3 contains 14 residues. Germline V CDR1 and CDR2: MNHNS, SASEGT. CDR3 DNA sequence: TGTGCCAGCACCCGCAGGGTCCTTGGGGACGAGCAGTACTTC. Its protein product is CASTRRVLGDEQYF.

This clonotype has a count of ten or more. V and J are TRBV5-1 and TRBJ1-2, with D possibly matching TRBD1 (5 bases). Germline CDR1 SGHRS, CDR2 YFSETQ. The CDR3 runs 14 residues. The V gene lost 4 bases and the J gene lost 3 bases, with 13 bases spanning the gap. CDR3 amino acids: CASSTTETDYGYTF. CDR3 nucleotide sequence: TGCGCCAGCAGCACAACAGAGACAGACTATGGCTACACCTTC.

This clonotype was picked up many times. The chain uses TRBV29-1 and TRBJ2-2; D gene uncertain. V gave up 4 bases and J gave up 0 bases, with 6 bases separating them. The CDR3 extends over 13 amino acids. Germline V lookup: CDR1 SQVTM, CDR2 ANQGSEA. This CDR3 is CSVAESNTGELFF. In DNA, the CDR3 is TGCAGCGTTGCGGAATCGAACACCGGGGAGCTGTTTTTT.

In its sample, this clonotype was seen many times. The rearrangement uses TRBV2 and TRBJ2-1; 9 nucleotides align to TRBD2. The trim removed 8 bases at V and 0 bases at J, leaving 8 bases unmatched. CDR3 size: 16 residues. Germline-derived CDR1 and CDR2 are SNHLY and FYNNEI. The CDR3 sequence: CASGRLAESSYNEQFF. The DNA of the CDR3 is TGTGCCAGCGGACGACTAGCGGAGAGCTCCTACAATGAGCAGTTCTTC.

Ten or more counts support this clonotype. This chain joins TRBV6-6 and TRBJ1-1, with D possibly being TRBD1 (5 bases). The germline V and J ends were trimmed by 0 bases and 8 bases, with 10 bases remaining between them. The CDR3 length is 13 residues. Germline-derived CDR1 and CDR2 are MNHNY and SVGAGI (reference sequence). CDR3 sequence (DNA): TGTGCCAGCAGTTACTCGGGCGGGACCGAAGCTTTCTTT. Protein: CASSYSGGTEAFF.

This clonotype was detected ten times or more. The chain is built from TRBV20-1 and TRBJ1-1; D ambiguous. The ends were cut back, 3 bases at V and 5 bases at J, with 19 bases in the middle. Germline V CDR1 and CDR2: DFQATT, SNEGSKA (reference sequence). CDR3 size: 15 residues. The CDR3 region has the DNA TGCAGTGCTAGTTCCGTGGGGTCGGTCCCAACTGAAGCTTTCTTT. Translation: CSASSVGSVPTEAFF.

This clonotype was found many times. CDR3 sequence: CSARGRRDSPYEQYF. As DNA, the CDR3 is TGCAGTGCTAGAGGGAGGAGGGACTCACCCTACGAGCAGTACTTC. The chain uses TRBV20-1 and TRBJ2-7, with D possibly matching TRBD2 (6 bases). There are 15 residues in the CDR3. Trimming took 1 base from V and 2 from J, leaving 15 bases between them. Germline CDR1 reads DFQATT; CDR2 reads SNEGSKA (reference sequence).

There are a few counts of this clonotype. The genes are TRBV20-1 and TRBJ2-3; D is perhaps TRBD1 or TRBD2 (6 bases each). CDR3 size: 19 residues. V was shortened by 3 bases and J by 4 bases, with 29 bases between the two germline ends. Germline-derived CDR1 and CDR2 are DFQATT and SNEGSKA (reference sequence). In DNA form, the CDR3 reads TGCAGTGCTAGGTCCCTCAGGGGCCTTGTCGGGGGAGCCCCAGATACGCAGTATTTT. Translated: CSARSLRGLVGGAPDTQYF.

The table lists this clonotype with many counts. The V and J genes are TRBV20-1 and TRBJ1-1; TRBD1 agrees at 8 bases. Per the germline V gene, CDR1 is DFQATT and CDR2 is SNEGSKA (reference sequence). V shed 5 bases and J 3 bases; nucleotides not matched to a gene: 14. This CDR3 comprises 16 residues. The CDR3, as DNA: TGCAGTGCTGGGAGCAGGGGGCCCGATTGGCACACTGAAGCTTTCTTT. Its protein product is CSAGSRGPDWHTEAFF.

This clonotype was counted many times. The chain carries TRBV19 and TRBJ1-2, with D unresolved. Germline-derived CDR1 and CDR2 are LNHDA and SQIVND (reference sequence). The CDR3 has 10 amino acids. V was pared by 11 bases and J by 7 bases, with 11 bases between. CDR3 nucleotide sequence: TGTGCCGCTAAGGGAGCTGGCTACACCTTC. This encodes CAAKGAGYTF.

This clonotype was recorded many times. The V gene is TRBV20-1, the J gene TRBJ1-2; D is possibly TRBD1 (6 bases). The germline V and J ends were trimmed by 3 bases and 7 bases, with 18 bases remaining between them. The CDR3 loop spans 14 amino acids. Germline V lookup: CDR1 DFQATT, CDR2 SNEGSKA (reference sequence). CDR3: CSASSWGARTGYTF. CDR3 bases: TGCAGTGCTAGTTCCTGGGGGGCGCGGACTGGCTACACCTTC.

This clonotype has at least ten counts. CDR3 region: CATRDRTYEQYF. The CDR3 nucleotides are TGTGCCACCCGGGACAGGACCTACGAGCAGTACTTC. The chain employs TRBV6-2 or TRBV6-3 and TRBJ2-7; 8 bases line up with TRBD1. The germline gives CDR1 MNHEY, CDR2 SVGEGT. V gave up 10 bases and J gave up 2 bases; unmatched junction bases: 4. The CDR3 is 12 amino acids.

By share, this clonotype counts as medium-sized. The chain links TRBV7-6 to TRBJ2-1, with TRBD1 matching 7 bases. Germline V gene sequence: CDR1 SGHVS, CDR2 FNYEAQ. CDR3 length: 16 residues. The trim removed 5 bases at V and 3 bases at J, leaving 10 bases unmatched. CDR3 sequence (DNA): TGTGCCAGCAGCGCTTCAGGGGGATCCTTCTACAATGAGCAGTTCTTC. It yields the protein CASSASGGSFYNEQFF.